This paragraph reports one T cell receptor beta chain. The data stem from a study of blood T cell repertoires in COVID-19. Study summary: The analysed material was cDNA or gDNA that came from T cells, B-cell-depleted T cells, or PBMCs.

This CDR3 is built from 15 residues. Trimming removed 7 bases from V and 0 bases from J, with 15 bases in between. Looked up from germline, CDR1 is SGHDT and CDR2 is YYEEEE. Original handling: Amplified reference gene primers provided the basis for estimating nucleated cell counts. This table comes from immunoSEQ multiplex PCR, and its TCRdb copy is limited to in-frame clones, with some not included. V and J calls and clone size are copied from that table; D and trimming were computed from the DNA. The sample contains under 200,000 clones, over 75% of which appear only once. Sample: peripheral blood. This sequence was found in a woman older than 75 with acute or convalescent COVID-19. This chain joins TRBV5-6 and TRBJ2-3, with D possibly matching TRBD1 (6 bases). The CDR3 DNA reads TGTGCCAGCCTTTGGTGGCAGGGGAGCACAGATACGCAGTATTTT. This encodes CASLWWQGSTDTQYF.